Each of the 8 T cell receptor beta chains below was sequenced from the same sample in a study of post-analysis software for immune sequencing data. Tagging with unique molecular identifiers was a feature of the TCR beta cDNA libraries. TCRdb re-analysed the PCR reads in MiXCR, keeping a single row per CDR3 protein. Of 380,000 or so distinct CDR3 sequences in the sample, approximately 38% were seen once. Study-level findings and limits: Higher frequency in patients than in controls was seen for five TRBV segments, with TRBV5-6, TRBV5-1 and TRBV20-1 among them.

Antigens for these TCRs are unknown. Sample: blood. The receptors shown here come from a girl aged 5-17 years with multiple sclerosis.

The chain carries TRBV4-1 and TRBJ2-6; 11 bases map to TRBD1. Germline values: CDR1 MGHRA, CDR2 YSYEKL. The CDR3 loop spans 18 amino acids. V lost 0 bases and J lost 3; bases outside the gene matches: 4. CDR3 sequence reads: CASSQEDRGLGGANVLTF. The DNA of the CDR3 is TGCGCCAGCAGCCAAGAGGACAGGGGGCTAGGTGGGGCCAACGTCCTGACTTTC.

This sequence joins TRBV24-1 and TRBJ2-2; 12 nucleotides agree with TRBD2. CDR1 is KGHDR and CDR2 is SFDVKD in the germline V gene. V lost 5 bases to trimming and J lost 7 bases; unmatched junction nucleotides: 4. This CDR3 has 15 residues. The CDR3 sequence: CATSAGLAGVGELFF. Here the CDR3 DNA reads TGTGCCACCAGTGCGGGACTAGCGGGCGTCGGGGAGCTGTTTTTT.

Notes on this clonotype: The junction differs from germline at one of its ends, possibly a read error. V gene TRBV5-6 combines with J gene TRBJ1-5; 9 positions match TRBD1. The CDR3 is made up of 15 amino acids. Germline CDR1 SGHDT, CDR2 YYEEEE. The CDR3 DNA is TGTGCCAGCAGCTTGTCACAGGGGGCGCAGGGGCCCCCGCATTTT. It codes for CASSLSQGAQGPPHF.

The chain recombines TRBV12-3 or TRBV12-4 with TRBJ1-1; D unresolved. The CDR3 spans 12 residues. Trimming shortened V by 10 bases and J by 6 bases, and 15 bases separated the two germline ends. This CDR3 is CATIPAFAEAFF. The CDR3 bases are TGTGCCACCATCCCAGCCTTTGCTGAAGCTTTCTTT.

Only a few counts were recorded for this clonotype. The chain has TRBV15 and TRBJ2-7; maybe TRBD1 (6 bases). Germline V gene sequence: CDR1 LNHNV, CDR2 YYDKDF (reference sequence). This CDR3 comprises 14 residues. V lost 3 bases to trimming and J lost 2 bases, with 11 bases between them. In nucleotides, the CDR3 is TGTGCCACCAGCAGCCCAGGGGCCCCCTACGAGCAGTACTTC. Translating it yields CATSSPGAPYEQYF.

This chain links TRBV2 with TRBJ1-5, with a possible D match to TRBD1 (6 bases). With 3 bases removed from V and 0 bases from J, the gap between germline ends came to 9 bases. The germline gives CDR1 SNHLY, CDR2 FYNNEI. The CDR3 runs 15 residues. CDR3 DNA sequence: TGTGCCAGCAGTGAGGACAGAGATAGCAATCAGCCCCAGCATTTT. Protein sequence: CASSEDRDSNQPQHF.

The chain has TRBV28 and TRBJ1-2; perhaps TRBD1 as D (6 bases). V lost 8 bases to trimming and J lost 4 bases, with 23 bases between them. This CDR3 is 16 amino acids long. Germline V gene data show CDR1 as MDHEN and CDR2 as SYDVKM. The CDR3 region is CASGERTEVLAYGYTF. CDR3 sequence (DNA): TGTGCCAGCGGGGAACGGACAGAAGTCCTTGCCTATGGCTACACCTTC.

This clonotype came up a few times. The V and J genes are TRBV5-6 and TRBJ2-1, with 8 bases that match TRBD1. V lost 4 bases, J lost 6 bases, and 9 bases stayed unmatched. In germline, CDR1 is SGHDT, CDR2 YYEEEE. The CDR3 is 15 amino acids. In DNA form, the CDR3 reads TGTGCCAGCAGCCTCTCCGGGACAGGTATCAATGAGCAGTTCTTC. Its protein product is CASSLSGTGINEQFF.